This T cell receptor beta chain derives from a study of early T cells in non-severe SARS-CoV-2 infection. Study details: Whole-blood bulk RNA, unsorted, was sequenced, and chains were unpaired. Findings of the study overall: Anti-spike CD8 specificities were favored by VDJdb matching, whose results missed private and CD4 specificities.

Worth noting for this clonotype: Its target is unknown.

The protocol attached unique molecular identifiers to individual cDNA molecules. TCRdb reprocessed the 5' RACE reads with MiXCR, giving one entry per CDR3 protein. The sample contains roughly 83,000 distinct CDR3 sequences, 8.5% to 12% of which appear only once. Sample: whole blood, taken at baseline. This clonotype was sampled from an adult who was a healthcare worker with PCR-confirmed SARS-CoV-2 infection or an uninfected control (not recorded which).

The CDR3: CASSLWSEQFF. CDR3 nucleotide sequence: TGTGCCAGCAGCTTGTGGTCTGAGCAGTTCTTC. The V and J genes are TRBV5-6 and TRBJ2-1; D unclear. The CDR3 runs 11 residues. Looked up from germline, CDR1 is SGHDT and CDR2 is YYEEEE. Trimming took off 1 base at V and 9 bases at J, with 5 bases between the two ends. Full variable domain (remainder filled in from reference TRBV5-6 and TRBJ2-1): DAGVTQSPTHLIKTRGQQVTLRCSPKSGHDTVSWYQQALGQGPQFIFQYYEEEERQRGNFPDRFSGHQFPNYSSELNVNALLLGDSALYLCASSLWSEQFFGPGTRLTVL.